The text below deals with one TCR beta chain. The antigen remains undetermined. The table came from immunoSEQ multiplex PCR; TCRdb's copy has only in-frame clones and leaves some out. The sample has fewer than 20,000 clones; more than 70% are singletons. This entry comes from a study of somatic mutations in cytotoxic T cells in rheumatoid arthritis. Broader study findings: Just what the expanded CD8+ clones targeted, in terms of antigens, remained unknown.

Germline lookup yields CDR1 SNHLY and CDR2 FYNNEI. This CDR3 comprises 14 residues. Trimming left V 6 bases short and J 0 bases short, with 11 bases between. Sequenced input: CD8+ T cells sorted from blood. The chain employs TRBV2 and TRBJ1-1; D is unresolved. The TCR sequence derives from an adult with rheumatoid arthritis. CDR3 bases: TGTGCCAGCAGGGAAACAGAACTGAACACTGAAGCTTTCTTT. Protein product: CASRETELNTEAFF.